Listed below are T cell receptor beta chains from one sample, sequenced in a study of Graves' ophthalmopathy and Graves' hyperthyroidism. TCRdb fed the multiplex PCR reads into MiXCR, producing one record per CDR3 protein. This sample has around 1.1 million distinct CDR3 sequences, with about two fifths found just once. Material: peripheral blood or thyroid tissue (not recorded which). These TCRs come from an adult man with Graves' hyperthyroidism. CDR3s include the opening cysteine and the closing phenylalanine or tryptophan.

V,J,CDR3
TRBV7-6,TRBJ2-5,CASSSMGGGIQETQYF
TRBV7-9,TRBJ2-7,CASSPRDPPWDEQYF
TRBV6-1,TRBJ1-4,CATVGTSNEKLFF
TRBV19,TRBJ1-2,CASSMDLLDVSERGYTF
TRBV12-3/TRBV12-4,TRBJ1-1,CASSPPGLRGYTEAFF
TRBV10-3,TRBJ1-1,CATGTALEAFF
TRBV5-4,TRBJ1-2,CASSLNIANYGYTF
TRBV12-3/TRBV12-4,TRBJ2-5,CASSRSAGTGWETQYF
TRBV20-1,TRBJ1-5,CSARVLGATVYSNQPQHF
TRBV10-3,TRBJ2-5,CAIRRTGQETQYF
TRBV10-3,TRBJ1-5,CAISESGGAGNQPQHF
TRBV7-2,TRBJ1-2,CASSQTEYGYTF
TRBV10-3,TRBJ2-7,CAISLSGQGNEQYF
TRBV20-1,TRBJ1-6,CSARERTGGNSPLHF
TRBV2,TRBJ1-5,CASSERTLWTLQHF
TRBV5-1,TRBJ2-5,CASSRPGLAGETQYF
TRBV15,TRBJ1-2,CATSSTTGGYGYTF
TRBV10-3,TRBJ1-5,CAISGQPPDGSQHF
TRBV6-5,TRBJ1-3,CASSYRTSGNTIYF
TRBV4-3,TRBJ1-4,CASSQDPPATNEKLFF
TRBV7-8,TRBJ1-1,CASSSRGMNTEAFF
TRBV24-1,TRBJ1-2,CATSDYRQNSGYTF
TRBV10-1,TRBJ1-5,CASSEEGQDPGQGSCNRPQHF
TRBV6-1,TRBJ2-7,CASSEALTGIQYF